This T cell receptor beta chain was profiled in a study of T cell responses to AZD1222 COVID-19 vaccine. Study findings and constraints: Reports indicate that nearly half of spike-specific TCRs are directed at unmutated variant regions. A rise in Spike-specific TCR breadth and depth followed two AZD1222 doses. Only a handful of AZD1222 recipients were seropositive at baseline.

This clone was observed a few times. The antigen is undetermined. Sequencing used immunoSEQ multiplex PCR; TCRdb keeps in-frame clones, though not all of them. The data contain approximately 150,000 clones, roughly 84% of them singletons. The TCR originated in an adult who received the AZD1222 COVID-19 vaccine. The sample was peripheral blood, taken 28 days after the second AZD1222 dose.

The CDR3 region is CASSSGPETEAFF. CDR3 DNA: TGTGCCAGTAGTTCAGGGCCGGAGACTGAAGCTTTCTTT. The chain combines TRBV19 with TRBJ1-1, with a tentative D call TRBD1 (5 bases). Germline-derived CDR1 and CDR2 are LNHDA and SQIVND (reference sequence). V was trimmed by 5 bases and J by 5 bases, leaving 12 bases between them. The CDR3 consists of 13 residues.